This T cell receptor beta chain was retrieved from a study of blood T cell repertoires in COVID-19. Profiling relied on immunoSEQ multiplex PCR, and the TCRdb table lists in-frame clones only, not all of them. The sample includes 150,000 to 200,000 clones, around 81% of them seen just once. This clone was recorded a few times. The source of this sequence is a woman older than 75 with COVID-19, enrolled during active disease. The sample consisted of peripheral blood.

For the CDR3, the DNA is TGTGCCAGCAGTTTTTATAGGAGGAACACTGAAGCTTTCTTT. Protein sequence: CASSFYRRNTEAFF. This sequence joins TRBV27 and TRBJ1-1, with D unclear. There are 14 residues in the CDR3. CDR1 and CDR2 from the germline V gene are MNHEY and SMNVEV (reference sequence). Trimming left V 3 bases short and J 1 base short, with 9 bases between.